This T cell receptor beta chain was identified during a study of shared T cell receptors in the human thymus. The V and J ends lost 0 bases and 4 bases, in that order; junction bases with no gene match: 13. Looked up from germline, CDR1 is SGHKS and CDR2 is YYEKEE (reference sequence). This CDR3 has 19 residues. Clones were sequenced by immunoSEQ multiplex PCR, and TCRdb holds only the in-frame ones, with some missing. The sample yields about 660,000 clones, 70% to 90% seen once. Another study also made use of these data, one on human thymus T cells. That work contributes: Samples came from healthy Finnish infants during open corrective cardiac surgery. Resections from corrective heart surgery provided thymus tissue.

The genes are TRBV5-5 and TRBJ2-3, with 11 bases aligning to TRBD1. The sequence derives from a boy in the first two years of life with a congenital heart defect. Sequencing input: thymocytes. CDR3: CASSLASAGQGEGADTQYF. The DNA for the CDR3 is TGTGCCAGCAGCTTGGCGTCGGCGGGACAGGGGGAGGGCGCAGATACGCAGTATTTT.